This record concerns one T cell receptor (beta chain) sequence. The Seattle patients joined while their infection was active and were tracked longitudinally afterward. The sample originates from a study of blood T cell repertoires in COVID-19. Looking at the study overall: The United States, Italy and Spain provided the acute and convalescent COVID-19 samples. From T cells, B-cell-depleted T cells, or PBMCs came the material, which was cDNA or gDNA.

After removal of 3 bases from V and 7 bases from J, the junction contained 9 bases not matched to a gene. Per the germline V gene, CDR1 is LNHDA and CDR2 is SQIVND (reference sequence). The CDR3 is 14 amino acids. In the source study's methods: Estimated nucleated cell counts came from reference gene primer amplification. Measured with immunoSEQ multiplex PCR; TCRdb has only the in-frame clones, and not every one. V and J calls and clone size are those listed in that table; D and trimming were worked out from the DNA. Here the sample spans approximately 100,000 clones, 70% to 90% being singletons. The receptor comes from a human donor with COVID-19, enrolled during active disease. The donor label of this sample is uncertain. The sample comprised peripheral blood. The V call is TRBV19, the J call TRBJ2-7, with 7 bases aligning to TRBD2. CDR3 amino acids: CASSIRSGGGEQYF. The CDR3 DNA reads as TGTGCCAGTAGTATCAGATCGGGGGGTGGAGAGCAGTACTTC.